Below, 12 T cell receptor beta chains from the same sample are listed, as sequenced in a study of beta chain features in type 1 diabetes. Findings and caveats of the study: TCRB CDR3 length was moderately but significantly reduced in all four CD4+ subsets of Type 1 diabetes patients.

Their cognate antigens are unknown. Sequenced material consisted of expressed TCRB transcripts (all of the isolated RNA was reverse transcribed). The data were produced by immunoSEQ multiplex PCR, yet TCRdb's version contains in-frame clones alone and is incomplete. The repertoire holds around 170,000 clones, around 9.7% seen once, with about 0.75% in the top ten. Sequenced input: central memory CD4+ T cells from blood. The receptors shown here come from a woman aged 30 to 39 with type 1 diabetes.

This clone was counted a few times. The chain recombines TRBV28 with TRBJ1-2; D may be TRBD1 (6 bases). Deletions cut 5 bases from V and 12 bases from J, with 16 bases between. The CDR3 is made up of 12 amino acids. CDR1 and CDR2 from the germline V gene are MDHEN and SYDVKM. For the CDR3, the DNA is TGTGCCAGCAGTATCCGGACAGTAATACACACCTTC. This translates into CASSIRTVIHTF.

The chain employs TRBV14 and TRBJ1-1, with D possibly matching TRBD1 (5 bases). The CDR3 runs to 17 residues. Germline CDR1 reads SGHDN; CDR2 reads FVKESK. V dropped 3 bases and J dropped 1 base, with 18 bases sitting between them. CDR3 sequence: CASSHLAGRGTNTEAFF. The DNA of the CDR3 is TGTGCCAGCAGCCACCTTGCGGGGAGGGGAACGAACACTGAAGCTTTCTTT. Supplemented by reference TRBV14 and TRBJ1-1, the full variable domain reads EAGVTQFPSHSVIEKGQTVTLRCDPISGHDNLYWYRRVMGKEIKFLLHFVKESKQDESGMPNNRFLAERTGGTYSTLKVQPAELEDSGVYFCASSHLAGRGTNTEAFFGQGTRLTVV.

This clone was picked up a small number of times. The CDR3 DNA reads as TGTGCCAGCAGCTCAACCGAGGACACTGAAGCTTTCTTT. Translating gives CASSSTEDTEAFF. This chain connects TRBV11-2 to TRBJ1-1, with D uncertain. Trimming left V 4 bases short and J 3 bases short, with 9 bases between. Germline V CDR1 and CDR2: SGHAT, FQNNGV. This CDR3 comprises 13 residues.

The gene calls are TRBV5-1 and TRBJ2-5, with D maybe TRBD1 (6 bases). The CDR3 is 15 amino acids. CDR1 is SGHRS, CDR2 YFSETQ, per germline. Trimming pared 5 bases from V and 1 base from J, leaving 15 bases between. The CDR3 loop is CASRTSGTPQETQYF. DNA for the CDR3: TGCGCCAGCAGGACTTCCGGGACACCCCAAGAGACCCAGTACTTC.

This clone was counted only a few times. The chain couples TRBV7-9 to TRBJ2-6, with no clear D. V was trimmed by 2 bases and J by 2 bases, leaving 7 bases between them. The CDR3 covers 15 residues. The V gene's germline CDR1 is SEHNR and CDR2 FQNEAQ (reference sequence). In DNA form, the CDR3 reads TGTGCCAGCAGCTTACAGAGCGCTGGGGCCAACGTCCTGACTTTC. Translation gives CASSLQSAGANVLTF.

The rearrangement links TRBV4-1 to TRBJ2-5; no firm D call. This CDR3 region has 15 residues. Germline V lookup: CDR1 MGHRA, CDR2 YSYEKL. Trimming left V 1 base short and J 5 bases short, with 14 bases between. The CDR3 region has the DNA TGCGCCAGCAGCCAAGGTCGATTAAGCGCGGAGACCCAGTACTTC. The encoded protein is CASSQGRLSAETQYF.

The V gene is TRBV9, the J gene TRBJ2-2, with 12 bases identical to TRBD2. CDR3 length: 16 amino acids. The J segment lost 5 bases and the V segment lost 9 bases, leaving 11 bases of the junction unmatched. Germline V CDR1 and CDR2: SGDLS, YYNGEE. CDR3 DNA: TGTGCCACCTCGGCTAGCGGGAGGGCCGTTACCGGGGAGCTGTTTTTT. As protein: CATSASGRAVTGELFF.

This clone was found a few times. At the DNA level, this CDR3 is encoded by other sequences in the same sample as well. The chain carries TRBV18 and TRBJ2-6; tentatively, D is TRBD1 (6 bases). Germline CDR1 KGHSH, CDR2 LQKENI. Trimming cost V 3 bases and J 2 bases, with 8 bases left between them. This CDR3 contains 15 residues. CDR3 DNA: TGTGCCAGCTCACCGCCAGGGGCTGGGGCCAACGTCCTGACTTTC. This translates into CASSPPGAGANVLTF.

This clone was picked up one time. V usage is TRBV4-1 and J usage is TRBJ2-1, with 11 bases matching TRBD2. This CDR3 has 20 amino acids. Germline V gene lookup returns CDR1 MGHRA and CDR2 YSYEKL. Trimming at V came to 3 bases and at J to 3 bases, leaving 16 bases not matched to a gene. CDR3 bases: TGCGCCAGCAGCCACCCTCGGCAGCTAGCGGGAGGAGGGAACTACAATGAGCAGTTCTTC. Translation gives CASSHPRQLAGGGNYNEQFF.

The sample holds a few counts of this clone. The V and J genes are TRBV29-1 and TRBJ1-1; D ambiguous. The V and J ends lost 5 bases and 1 base respectively, with 8 bases between them. CDR3 length: 12 residues. CDR1 and CDR2 (germline): SQVTM, ANQGSEA. CDR3 amino acids: CSVRGRNTEAFF. The CDR3 DNA reads TGCAGCGTTCGCGGGAGGAACACTGAAGCTTTCTTT. The variable domain in full, with the rest retrieved from reference TRBV29-1 and TRBJ1-1, is SAVISQKPSRDICQRGTSLTIQCQVDSQVTMMFWYRQQPGQSLTLIATANQGSEATYESGFVIDKFPISRPNLTFSTLTVSNMSPEDSSIYLCSVRGRNTEAFFGQGTRLTVV.

This clone was detected a few times. The chain's CDR3 is CAISGTQGGEQYF. CDR3 in DNA: TGTGCCATCAGCGGGACACAGGGTGGCGAGCAGTACTTC. The V gene is TRBV10-3, the J gene TRBJ2-7, with TRBD1 as a possible D gene (6 bases). The CDR3 consists of 13 residues. Trimming removed 6 bases at V and 6 bases at J, with 15 bases between. CDR1 and CDR2 from the germline V gene are ENHRY and SYGVKD.

This clone was recorded a few times. This chain links TRBV5-4 with TRBJ2-5; D perhaps matches TRBD2 (6 bases). Trimming shortened V by 4 bases and J by 4 bases, and 14 bases separated the two germline ends. CDR1 and CDR2 from the germline V gene are SGHNT and YYREEE (reference sequence). The CDR3 is 14 amino acids. Here the CDR3 DNA reads TGTGCCAGCAGCCCGCGACTAGGGTTAGAGACCCAGTACTTC. This gives the protein CASSPRLGLETQYF. The whole variable domain, remainder taken from reference TRBV5-4 and TRBJ2-5, is ETGVTQSPTHLIKTRGQQVTLRCSSQSGHNTVSWYQQALGQGPQFIFQYYREEENGRGNFPPRFSGLQFPNYSSELNVNALELDDSALYLCASSPRLGLETQYFGPGTRLLVL.